The present entry profiles one T cell receptor beta chain with its context. The source of the sample is a study of blood T cell repertoires in COVID-19. Looking at the study overall: Samples taken during acute and convalescent COVID-19 were collected in the United States, Italy and Spain.

Measured with immunoSEQ multiplex PCR; TCRdb has only the in-frame clones, and not every one. The repertoire holds about 120,000 clones, with roughly 81% as singletons. The CDR3 has 18 amino acids. CDR1 LGHDT and CDR2 YNNKEL come from the germline V gene (reference sequence). V shed 2 bases and J shed 9 bases, with 26 bases lying between them. The V call is TRBV3-1 (or the pseudogene TRBV3-2), the J call TRBJ1-5, with D possibly TRBD1 on 6 matching bases. Sequencing input: peripheral blood. The receptor was derived from a man aged 35-49 years with acute or convalescent COVID-19. CDR3 coding DNA: TGTGCCAGCAGCCAAAATTTTATACGGGGGGGCAGGCCGGGGCCCCAGCATTTT. Translating gives CASSQNFIRGGRPGPQHF.